This T cell receptor (beta chain) appears in the sequencing data of a study of cytomegalovirus exposure and HLA in healthy donors. Remarks on this clone: Its specificity is unknown.

This CDR3 is built from 16 residues. V lost 0 bases, J lost 7 bases, and 16 bases lay in between. Per germline, CDR1 SGDLS and CDR2 YYNGEE. Primers included in the PCR were 60 Vbeta and 13 Jbeta primers. Measured with immunoSEQ multiplex PCR; TCRdb has only the in-frame clones, and not every one. The data hold 150,000 to 200,000 clones, with about 80% observed a single time. Study conclusions and caveats: Follow-up analysis found HLA locus-dependent TCR association rates, highest for DRB1 and lowest for HLA-C. According to an earlier analysis, most TCR beta V segments yielded productive rearrangements about 90% or about 30% of the time.

The J gene is TRBJ2-2, the V gene TRBV9; D perhaps matches TRBD2 (5 bases). The sequencing input was PBMCs. The source of this sequence is a man aged 30 to 45 in good health and CMV-seropositive. CDR3 region: CASSVESGEGGGELFF. For the CDR3, the DNA is TGTGCCAGCAGCGTAGAGTCAGGAGAGGGTGGCGGGGAGCTGTTTTTT.